A single sample is the source of the 22 T cell receptor beta chains below, sequenced in a study of T cell changes during pregnancy in multiple sclerosis. This table comes from immunoSEQ multiplex PCR, and its TCRdb copy is limited to in-frame clones, with some not included. The table shows 60,000 or so clones, with 91% occurring only once. The sample was peripheral blood, taken before pregnancy. These receptors all stem from a female donor with multiple sclerosis, enrolled in a pregnancy study.

This rearrangement joins TRBV6-6 to TRBJ2-2; D is ambiguous. CDR1 and CDR2 (germline): MNHNY, SVGAGI (reference sequence). This CDR3 region has 14 residues. V lost 2 bases and J 3 bases, leaving 7 bases between the germline ends. The CDR3 region is CASSYLQDTGELFF. Here the CDR3 DNA reads TGTGCCAGCAGTTACCTCCAGGACACCGGGGAGCTGTTTTTT.

A single count supports this clone. This chain connects TRBV7-9 to TRBJ1-3; 7 bases are shared with TRBD1. There are 16 residues in the CDR3. Germline CDR1 is SEHNR and CDR2 is FQNEAQ (reference sequence). V gave up 5 bases and J gave up 8 bases; unmatched junction bases: 15. CDR3 sequence reads: CASSPGKGGFSDTIYF. In nucleotides, the CDR3 is TGTGCCAGCAGCCCAGGCAAAGGGGGCTTCTCGGACACCATATATTTT.

The J gene is TRBJ1-5, the V gene TRBV30, with D possibly TRBD1 on 6 matching bases. V lost 3 bases and J lost 6, with 21 bases in between. Per germline, CDR1 GTSNPN and CDR2 SVGIG (reference sequence). The CDR3 sequence is 16 residues long. This chain's CDR3 is CAWRKPWGGESQPQHF. The CDR3 nucleotides are TGTGCCTGGAGGAAGCCATGGGGGGGCGAGAGTCAGCCCCAGCATTTT.

This chain uses TRBV5-4 with TRBJ2-3, with 10 bases aligning to TRBD2. Germline V gives CDR1 SGHNT, CDR2 YYREEE (reference sequence). The V gene end was trimmed by 4 bases and the J gene end by 5 bases; junction bases not matched to a gene: 7. This CDR3 is built from 15 residues. The CDR3 sequence is CASSPSGGALDTQYF. The CDR3 nucleotides read TGTGCCAGCAGCCCCAGCGGGGGGGCCCTAGATACGCAGTATTTT. The complete variable domain, with remaining parts taken from reference TRBV5-4 and TRBJ2-3, reads ETGVTQSPTHLIKTRGQQVTLRCSSQSGHNTVSWYQQALGQGPQFIFQYYREEENGRGNFPPRFSGLQFPNYSSELNVNALELDDSALYLCASSPSGGALDTQYFGPGTRLTVL.

The chain carries TRBV27 and TRBJ1-6; D perhaps matches TRBD1 (5 bases). The germline V gene encodes CDR1 MNHEY and CDR2 SMNVEV (reference sequence). Trimming left V 3 bases short and J 0 bases short, with 9 bases between. The CDR3 consists of 16 residues. CDR3 sequence: CASSFGGSSYNSPLHF. The CDR3 DNA follows: TGTGCCAGCAGTTTTGGGGGGAGCTCCTATAATTCACCCCTCCACTTT.

This clone has a handful of counts. The chain has TRBV4-2 and TRBJ1-1; D gene unclear. Trimming removed 0 bases at V and 1 base at J, with 12 bases between. Germline V lookup: CDR1 LGHNA, CDR2 YNFKEQ. The CDR3 is 16 amino acids. The CDR3: CASSQDALMPNTEAFF. DNA of the CDR3: TGTGCCAGCAGCCAAGATGCGCTTATGCCGAACACTGAAGCTTTCTTT.

The chain carries TRBV27 and TRBJ2-7; 11 bases fit TRBD1. Germline V gives CDR1 MNHEY, CDR2 SMNVEV (reference sequence). Germline trimming cut 8 bases from V and 5 bases from J; bases unmatched to any gene: 5. This CDR3 contains 13 residues. CDR3 DNA sequence: TGTGCCAGCCGGGACAGGGGGTTGAACGAGCAGTACTTC. Residues: CASRDRGLNEQYF.

V usage is TRBV10-3 and J usage is TRBJ1-1; D uncertain. Trimming took 10 bases from V and 6 from J, leaving 12 bases between them. Looked up from germline, CDR1 is ENHRY and CDR2 is SYGVKD. This CDR3 has 11 amino acids. Here the CDR3 reads CATRREAEAFF. DNA of the CDR3: TGTGCCACCCGAAGGGAGGCTGAAGCTTTCTTT.

The chain is built from TRBV29-1 and TRBJ1-1; 7 nucleotides line up with TRBD1. This CDR3 comprises 13 residues. Germline values: CDR1 SQVTM, CDR2 ANQGSEA. Unmatched junction bases numbered 2, after V lost 4 bases and J lost 0 bases. The CDR3 nucleotides are TGCAGCGTTGTAGGGACAGTGAACACTGAAGCTTTCTTT. This sequence encodes CSVVGTVNTEAFF. The entire variable domain, with the rest obtained from reference TRBV29-1 and TRBJ1-1, is as follows: SAVISQKPSRDICQRGTSLTIQCQVDSQVTMMFWYRQQPGQSLTLIATANQGSEATYESGFVIDKFPISRPNLTFSTLTVSNMSPEDSSIYLCSVVGTVNTEAFFGQGTRLTVV.

The chain has TRBV6-1 and TRBJ1-5; D uncertain. This CDR3 comprises 14 residues. With 8 bases removed from V and 7 bases from J, the gap between germline ends came to 18 bases. The germline CDR1 and CDR2 sequences are MNHNS and SASEGT. This chain's CDR3 is CASREGGGNQPQHF. The CDR3 region has the DNA TGTGCCAGCCGCGAGGGTGGAGGAAACCAGCCCCAGCATTTT.

The J gene is TRBJ1-2, the V gene TRBV5-6; D possibly corresponds to TRBD1 (6 bases). This CDR3 has 16 residues. The V gene's germline CDR1 is SGHDT and CDR2 YYEEEE. The ends were cut back, 0 bases at V and 0 bases at J, with 12 bases in the middle. The CDR3 nucleotides are TGTGCCAGCAGCTTGGGTGACAGGCGGCCTAACTATGGCTACACCTTC. This translates into CASSLGDRRPNYGYTF. Filled out from reference TRBV5-6 and TRBJ1-2, the complete variable domain reads DAGVTQSPTHLIKTRGQQVTLRCSPKSGHDTVSWYQQALGQGPQFIFQYYEEEERQRGNFPDRFSGHQFPNYSSELNVNALLLGDSALYLCASSLGDRRPNYGYTFGSGTRLTVV.

J is TRBJ2-7 and V is TRBV13; TRBD1 matches 10 bases. Trimming removed 5 bases from V and 4 bases from J; junction bases left unmatched: 5. Germline values: CDR1 PRHDT, CDR2 FYEKMQ (reference sequence). The CDR3 has 14 amino acids. The CDR3 sequence is CASSPGTGAYEQYF. The CDR3 DNA sequence: TGTGCCAGCAGCCCTGGGACAGGGGCGTACGAGCAGTACTTC.

This clone was detected a few times. The genes are TRBV19 and TRBJ2-2; D might be TRBD2 (5 bases). Germline V gene sequence: CDR1 LNHDA, CDR2 SQIVND (reference sequence). V was cut by 4 bases and J by 5 bases, with 11 bases left in between. The CDR3 runs 14 residues. CDR3 sequence: CASSRERATGELFF. Written as DNA, the CDR3 is TGTGCCAGTAGTAGAGAGAGGGCGACCGGGGAGCTGTTTTTT.

J is TRBJ1-2 and V is TRBV7-9; possible D gene TRBD1, 5 bases. The CDR3 totals 13 residues. Germline assignment: CDR1 SEHNR and CDR2 FQNEAQ (reference sequence). Trimming shortened V by 4 bases and J by 0 bases, and 6 bases separated the two germline ends. The CDR3 coding sequence is TGTGCCAGCAGCTCGACAGCTAACTATGGCTACACCTTC. Its translation is CASSSTANYGYTF. The whole variable domain, remainder taken from reference TRBV7-9 and TRBJ1-2, is DTGVSQNPRHKITKRGQNVTFRCDPISEHNRLYWYRQTLGQGPEFLTYFQNEAQLEKSRLLSDRFSAERPKGSFSTLEIQRTEQGDSAMYLCASSSTANYGYTFGSGTRLTVV.

The chain employs TRBV4-1 and TRBJ2-1; a weak D match, TRBD2 (5 bases). This CDR3 contains 18 residues. Between the trimmed V and J ends, which lost 7 bases and 9 bases, there was a span of 31 bases. CDR1 and CDR2 from the germline V gene are MGHRA and YSYEKL. The CDR3 sequence is CASTREFPGESVLREQFF. Here the CDR3 DNA reads TGCGCCAGCACCCGTGAATTCCCTGGGGAGTCAGTGCTCCGTGAGCAGTTCTTC.

The CDR3 nucleotides are TGTGCCAGCAGCGTACAGGATTCGGCATGGCAGTTCTTC. Encoded protein: CASSVQDSAWQFF. This chain links TRBV9 with TRBJ2-1, with unresolved D. CDR1 is SGDLS and CDR2 is YYNGEE in the germline V gene. V gave up 1 base and J gave up 12 bases, with 14 bases separating them. The CDR3 covers 13 residues.

The chain couples TRBV5-4 to TRBJ2-1; the match to TRBD2 covers 7 bases. Germline V gene sequence: CDR1 SGHNT, CDR2 YYREEE (reference sequence). The CDR3 is 14 residues long. Unmatched junction bases numbered 2, after V lost 4 bases and J lost 1 base. The CDR3 spells CASSRGGSYNEQFF. CDR3 nucleotides: TGTGCCAGCAGCCGCGGGGGATCCTACAATGAGCAGTTCTTC.

CDR3 in amino acids: CASSLSQGAWTGELFF. In nucleotides, the CDR3 is TGTGCCAGCAGTTTATCACAGGGGGCATGGACCGGGGAGCTGTTTTTT. The rearrangement links TRBV6-5 to TRBJ2-2, with 9 bases matching TRBD1. Looked up from germline, CDR1 is MNHEY and CDR2 is SVGAGI. The CDR3 loop spans 16 amino acids. Germline trimming cut 4 bases from V and 5 bases from J; bases unmatched to any gene: 8.

V and J are TRBV6-1 and TRBJ2-5; 7 bases fit TRBD2. CDR1 MNHNS and CDR2 SASEGT come from the germline V gene. The CDR3 extends over 15 amino acids. The ends lost 6 bases at V and 5 bases at J; junction bases unmatched: 12. In DNA, the CDR3 is TGTGCCAGCAGCGCAAAGGAAGCGGGACGTGAGACCCAGTACTTC. Its translation is CASSAKEAGRETQYF.

The chain couples TRBV21-1 to TRBJ2-3; the table's D call of TRBD2 was not tested on the DNA. TRBV21-1 is a pseudogene. The CDR3 runs 16 residues. The CDR3 DNA reads as TGTGCCAGCGGAAAACGGCGGCCGTCGTCCACAGATACGCAGTATTTT. Encoded protein: CASGKRRPSSTDTQYF.

V and J are TRBV30 and TRBJ2-5; 8 bases agree with TRBD2. The CDR3 contains 12 residues. Germline V gene sequence: CDR1 GTSNPN, CDR2 SVGIG (reference sequence). V lost 5 bases, J lost 1 base, and 0 bases stayed unmatched. The CDR3 region has the DNA TGTGCCTGGGGGACTAGCCAAGAGACCCAGTACTTC. Its protein product is CAWGTSQETQYF.

This chain links TRBV25-1 with TRBJ2-5; 8 bases match TRBD2. This CDR3 region has 14 residues. Germline V lookup: CDR1 MGHDK, CDR2 SYGVNS. The ends lost 3 bases at V and 5 bases at J; junction bases unmatched: 5. The CDR3 protein is CASSDFSGGETQYF. CDR3 coding DNA: TGTGCCAGCAGTGATTTCAGCGGGGGTGAGACCCAGTACTTC.